These 27 T cell receptor beta chains originate from one sample sequenced in a study of breast tumors, draining lymph nodes, adjacent tissues. Breast cancer patients provided tissue from their axillary draining lymph nodes. One entry per CDR3 protein, called by TCRdb with MiXCR from the multiplex PCR reads. The table includes some 120,000 distinct CDR3 sequences, 20% detected once. The sample was axillary lymph node tissue. The receptor set was obtained from a female donor with breast cancer. Some clones in this sample may be carry-over from other donors' samples.

This rearrangement joins TRBV19 to TRBJ2-4; weak D call: TRBD1 (5 bases). The CDR3 runs to 13 residues. V shed 5 bases and J shed 7 bases, with 12 bases lying between them. Per germline, CDR1 LNHDA and CDR2 SQIVND (reference sequence). The CDR3 region is CASSVDMRNIQYF. Here the CDR3 DNA reads TGTGCCAGTAGTGTGGACATGCGGAACATTCAGTACTTC.

This clonotype was observed many times. This sequence joins TRBV9 and TRBJ2-3; TRBD1 aligns across 9 bases. The CDR3 has 16 residues. The junction had 6 bases not matched to a gene; V was cut back by 0 bases and J by 4 bases. Germline V gene lookup returns CDR1 SGDLS and CDR2 YYNGEE. CDR3 region: CASSVVGTGFPDTQYF. CDR3 coding DNA: TGTGCCAGCAGCGTAGTAGGGACAGGGTTTCCAGATACGCAGTATTTT.

In this sample, this clonotype turned up many times. The chain is built from TRBV20-1 and TRBJ2-7; TRBD1 aligns across 9 bases. CDR3 length equals 13 residues. CDR1 and CDR2 (germline): DFQATT, SNEGSKA (reference sequence). V lost 5 bases and J lost 7; bases outside the gene matches: 9. The CDR3 protein is CSAAGTGPWEQYF. Written as DNA, the CDR3 is TGCAGTGCTGCCGGGACAGGGCCTTGGGAGCAGTACTTC.

This clonotype was picked up a small number of times. One base away lies a much larger clone, so this may be a sequencing read error. The conserved closing phenylalanine or tryptophan is absent in this CDR3, likely reflecting a read error. V is TRBV5-4 and J is TRBJ2-7; D possibly matches TRBD1 or TRBD2 (5 bases each). The length of the CDR3 is 14 residues. Between the trimmed V and J ends, which lost 2 bases and 0 bases, there was a span of 9 bases. Germline V CDR1 and CDR2: SGHNT, YYREEE (reference sequence). The CDR3 protein is CASSFRGGSYEQYL. For the CDR3, the DNA is TGTGCCAGCAGCTTCCGTGGGGGCTCCTACGAGCAGTACCTC.

Comment on this clonotype: This clone may be a read error of a much larger clone one base away. The V gene is TRBV18, the J gene TRBJ2-7; TRBD1 might be the D (6 bases). V was trimmed by 1 base and J by 3 bases, leaving 10 bases between them. The germline V gene encodes CDR1 KGHSH and CDR2 LQKENI. This CDR3 contains 14 residues. Here the CDR3 reads CASSPRAGVYEQYF. The DNA of the CDR3 is TGTGCCAGCTCACCACGGGCAGGGGTCTACGAGCAGTACTTC.

This clonotype appeared many times. The rearrangement links TRBV5-6 to TRBJ1-2; 10 bases map to TRBD1. Germline assignment: CDR1 SGHDT and CDR2 YYEEEE. Unmatched junction bases numbered 5, after V lost 4 bases and J lost 5 bases. The CDR3 contains 14 residues. The CDR3 sequence is CASSRQGAKYGYTF. The CDR3 nucleotides are TGTGCCAGCAGCCGACAGGGGGCAAAGTATGGCTACACCTTC.

This clonotype was seen ten or more times. The V and J genes are TRBV9 and TRBJ2-1, with unresolved D. This CDR3 comprises 15 residues. Trimming pared 4 bases from V and 2 bases from J, leaving 13 bases between. CDR1 SGDLS and CDR2 YYNGEE come from the germline V gene. The CDR3 region has the DNA TGTGCCAGCAGCTTACAGACAACCACCTACAATGAGCAGTTCTTC. It yields the protein CASSLQTTTYNEQFF. The whole variable domain, remainder taken from reference TRBV9 and TRBJ2-1, is DSGVTQTPKHLITATGQRVTLRCSPRSGDLSVYWYQQSLDQGLQFLIQYYNGEERAKGNILERFSAQQFPDLHSELNLSSLELGDSALYFCASSLQTTTYNEQFFGPGTRLTVL.

Many counts were recorded for this clonotype. The V gene is TRBV7-3, the J gene TRBJ2-3; D unresolved. CDR1 is SGHTA and CDR2 is FQGTGA in the germline V gene. V lost 5 bases, J lost 2 bases, and 11 bases lay in between. The CDR3 runs to 14 residues. The chain's CDR3 is CASSLTRVTDTQYF. CDR3 DNA sequence: TGTGCCAGCAGCCTCACCCGGGTCACAGATACGCAGTATTTT.

This clonotype was seen many times. The chain has TRBV6-5 and TRBJ2-7, with 12 bases fitting TRBD2. After removal of 0 bases from V and 7 bases from J, the junction contained 4 bases not matched to a gene. CDR1 and CDR2 from the germline V gene are MNHEY and SVGAGI. The CDR3 contains 15 residues. The DNA of the CDR3 is TGTGCCAGCAGTTACTCGGCTAGCGGGAGGGCGGAGCAGTACTTC. This sequence encodes CASSYSASGRAEQYF.

The genes are TRBV11-1 and TRBJ2-7; D not certain. From germline, CDR1 is SGHAT and CDR2 FQDESV (reference sequence). V shed 5 bases and J shed 2 bases, with 10 bases lying between them. There are 13 residues in the CDR3. The CDR3 coding sequence is TGTGCCAGCAGCAATCAGAATACCTACGAGCAGTACTTC. This encodes CASSNQNTYEQYF.

This clonotype has a count of ten or more. The chain joins TRBV6-5 to TRBJ2-1, with D perhaps matching TRBD1 or TRBD2 (5 bases each). Per the germline V gene, CDR1 is MNHEY and CDR2 is SVGAGI. Trimming cost V 6 bases and J 2 bases, with 11 bases left between them. The CDR3 has 14 residues. DNA for the CDR3: TGTGCCAGCAGGGGTTGGGGGACCTACAATGAGCAGTTCTTC. It specifies CASRGWGTYNEQFF.

This clonotype was counted ten times or more. This chain joins TRBV5-4 and TRBJ2-6; 9 positions agree with TRBD1. CDR3 length: 16 amino acids. Germline assignment: CDR1 SGHNT and CDR2 YYREEE (reference sequence). Trimming removed 5 bases from V and 2 bases from J; junction bases left unmatched: 5. The CDR3 DNA sequence: TGTGCCAGCAGTTCACAGGGGGCAACTGGGGCCAACGTCCTGACTTTC. Protein sequence: CASSSQGATGANVLTF.

This clonotype was seen more than once but under ten times. A read error is possible here, since a much larger clone lies one base away. As DNA, the CDR3 is TGTGCCGGCAGTTACTCGAAGGGTGGATCTAGCACAGATACGCAGTATTTT. Translated: CAGSYSKGGSSTDTQYF. V and J are TRBV6-6 and TRBJ2-3; D not resolved. Germline V gene sequence: CDR1 MNHNY, CDR2 SVGAGI (reference sequence). CDR3 length: 17 residues.

Many counts were recorded for this clonotype. The chain combines TRBV20-1 with TRBJ2-7; TRBD2 might be the D (5 bases). The CDR3 has 13 amino acids. V shed 6 bases and J shed 0 bases, with 12 bases lying between them. The germline V gene encodes CDR1 DFQATT and CDR2 SNEGSKA (reference sequence). CDR3 in DNA: TGCAGTGCAGAGCGGAGGAGCTCCTACGAGCAGTACTTC. Translating gives CSAERRSSYEQYF.

This clonotype has just one count. This chain connects TRBV5-8 to TRBJ1-1; D might be TRBD1 (5 bases). The germline CDR1 and CDR2 sequences are SGHTS and YDEGEE. The CDR3 totals 13 residues. Trimming pared 7 bases from V and 5 bases from J, leaving 15 bases between. In nucleotides, the CDR3 is TGTGCCAGCGTCGGGACTCTTGGGACTGAAGCTTTCTTT. Protein product: CASVGTLGTEAFF.

The table lists this clonotype with many counts. V usage is TRBV20-1 and J usage is TRBJ1-2, with D maybe TRBD1 (5 bases). The CDR3 runs to 11 residues. V was clipped by 3 bases and J by 6 bases, with 8 bases between them. Germline CDR1 DFQATT, CDR2 SNEGSKA (reference sequence). The CDR3 DNA follows: TGCAGTGCTAGTCTGGGACATGGCTACACCTTC. Protein: CSASLGHGYTF.

This clonotype appeared many times. This chain connects TRBV5-1 to TRBJ2-2, with TRBD1 matching 8 bases. V was pared by 0 bases and J by 5 bases, with 6 bases of the junction left unmatched. Germline loops: CDR1 SGHRS, CDR2 YFSETQ. This CDR3 comprises 16 residues. Here the CDR3 reads CASSLGGQGWTGELFF. CDR3 in DNA: TGCGCCAGCAGCTTGGGCGGACAGGGATGGACCGGGGAGCTGTTTTTT.

This clonotype was counted ten times or more. The gene calls are TRBV20-1 and TRBJ2-1; 11 bases line up with TRBD2. V trimming: 4 bases; J trimming: 3 bases; junction bases outside the gene matches: 5. The V gene's germline CDR1 is DFQATT and CDR2 SNEGSKA (reference sequence). The CDR3 runs 15 residues. CDR3 sequence reads: CSATSSGRFYNEQFF. The CDR3 nucleotides are TGCAGTGCTACCTCTAGCGGGAGGTTCTACAATGAGCAGTTCTTC.

As concerns this clonotype: This sequence may be a read error, since a much larger clone differs from it by one base. The chain employs TRBV6-1 and TRBJ2-1; D perhaps matches TRBD2 (7 bases). CDR1 and CDR2 (germline): MNHNS, SASEGT. This CDR3 has 16 residues. CDR3 coding DNA: TGTGCCAGCAGTGAAGGTCGCGGGGGCTCTTACAATGAGCAGCTCTTC. Amino acid sequence: CASSEGRGGSYNEQLF.

This clonotype was seen at least ten times. The V call is TRBV3-1, the J call TRBJ2-1, with 9 bases matching TRBD2. There are 15 residues in the CDR3. V lost 1 base, J lost 10 bases, and 8 bases stayed unmatched. Germline lookup yields CDR1 LGHDT and CDR2 YNNKEL (reference sequence). Here the CDR3 DNA reads TGTGCCAGCAGCCAAGTAAATCTAGCGGGATTAGAGCAGTTCTTC. Its translation: CASSQVNLAGLEQFF.

This clonotype was seen ten or more times. The V call is TRBV6-5, the J call TRBJ2-7; 7 bases are a match to TRBD2. Germline CDR1 reads MNHEY; CDR2 reads SVGAGI. The CDR3 sequence is 16 residues long. V lost 6 bases to trimming and J lost 3 bases; unmatched junction nucleotides: 14. CDR3 coding DNA: TGTGCCAGCAGACTAGCGCCTCACTCAGAGGGCTACGAGCAGTACTTC. This gives the protein CASRLAPHSEGYEQYF.

This clonotype was detected many times. The rearrangement joins TRBV20-1 to TRBJ2-1; D is perhaps TRBD2 (5 bases). Deletions cut 0 bases from V and 8 bases from J, with 17 bases between. There are 15 residues in the CDR3. CDR1 and CDR2 (germline): DFQATT, SNEGSKA (reference sequence). CDR3: CSARDLLGRVDEQFF. CDR3 coding DNA: TGCAGTGCTAGAGATCTGCTAGGGCGGGTTGATGAGCAGTTCTTC.

This clonotype appeared once. This may be a read error, as it is one base from a much larger clone. V and J are TRBV20-1 and TRBJ2-2; TRBD2 is a possible D gene (6 bases). CDR1 DFQATT and CDR2 SNEGSKA come from the germline V gene (reference sequence). V shed 6 bases and J shed 3 bases, with 20 bases lying between them. The CDR3 is 16 residues long. CDR3 coding DNA: TGCAGTGCCCCTAGACTAGTCGGGACGGACACCGGGGAGCTGTTTTTT. Amino acids: CSAPRLVGTDTGELFF.

In its sample, this clonotype was seen many times. The CDR3 coding sequence is TGTGCCTGGAGCCACTCCGGGACTAGCGGGAGGCCTTCCGAGCAGTACTTC. It translates to CAWSHSGTSGRPSEQYF. J is TRBJ2-7 and V is TRBV30; 15 bases line up with TRBD2. Unmatched junction bases numbered 12, after V lost 3 bases and J lost 6 bases. CDR1 and CDR2 from the germline V gene are GTSNPN and SVGIG (reference sequence). This CDR3 has 17 residues.

The chain joins TRBV3-1 to TRBJ2-4, with unresolved D. Germline V gene data show CDR1 as LGHDT and CDR2 as YNNKEL (reference sequence). The CDR3 is made up of 14 amino acids. The V and J ends lost 1 base and 3 bases respectively, with 7 bases between them. The CDR3: CASSQVGSKNIQYF. Written as DNA, the CDR3 is TGTGCCAGCAGCCAAGTGGGCAGCAAAAACATTCAGTACTTC.

CDR3 region: CSVGSTGAYEQYF. DNA for the CDR3: TGCAGCGTTGGGTCGACAGGAGCCTACGAGCAGTACTTC. V is TRBV29-1 and J is TRBJ2-7; D possibly corresponds to TRBD1 (6 bases). The length of the CDR3 is 13 residues. V was pared by 4 bases and J by 2 bases, with 12 bases between. Germline V lookup: CDR1 SQVTM, CDR2 ANQGSEA.

The chain carries TRBV5-6 and TRBJ2-1, with 12 bases aligning to TRBD2. The ends lost 3 bases at V and 6 bases at J; junction bases unmatched: 7. This CDR3 region has 16 residues. CDR1 SGHDT and CDR2 YYEEEE come from the germline V gene. The DNA for the CDR3 is TGTGCCAGCAGCTCTAGCGGGAGGGCCTTATCCAATGAGCAGTTCTTC. This encodes CASSSSGRALSNEQFF.